The 15 T cell receptor beta chains below were found in one sample sequenced in a study of T cells in Graves' hyperthyroidism and ophthalmopathy. From RNA transcripts, TCR beta CDR3 regions were amplified. First-round RT-PCR of the TCR CDR3 relied on the HTBI primer set. Each CDR3 protein is one row after TCRdb ran MiXCR on the multiplex PCR reads. Of about 350,000 distinct CDR3 sequences listed, approximately 13% were seen once; the top ten hold around 25%. Specimen: blood. Receptor source: a woman in her 30s with Graves' hyperthyroidism.

This clonotype was observed many times. The V gene is TRBV2, the J gene TRBJ2-7, with D possibly matching TRBD2 (5 bases). The germline gives CDR1 SNHLY, CDR2 FYNNEI. The CDR3 consists of 12 residues. Trimming took off 7 bases at V and 6 bases at J, with 13 bases between the two ends. In nucleotides, the CDR3 is TGTGCCAGCAATCCACTAGGTGCCGAGCAGTACTTC. Its protein is CASNPLGAEQYF.

This clonotype was detected a few times. The genes are TRBV7-8 and TRBJ2-5; 10 bases align to TRBD2. CDR3 length: 18 amino acids. J gave up 4 bases and V 1 base, and 12 bases lay outside the gene matches. Germline-derived CDR1 and CDR2 are SGHVS and FQNEAQ. The CDR3 DNA reads TGTGCCAGCAGCTTAGGGATTAGCGGGAGGACTTTAGTAGAGACCCAGTACTTC. Amino acid sequence: CASSLGISGRTLVETQYF.

This rearrangement joins TRBV20-1 to TRBJ1-5; D ambiguous. V gave up 1 base and J gave up 0 bases, with 19 bases separating them. The CDR3 runs to 18 residues. Germline CDR1 and CDR2: DFQATT and SNEGSKA (reference sequence). The CDR3: CSARVEKIEAYSNQPQHF. CDR3 nucleotides: TGCAGTGCTAGAGTGGAGAAGATAGAGGCCTATAGCAATCAGCCCCAGCATTTT.

This clonotype appeared many times. V and J are TRBV28 and TRBJ1-2; D gene uncertain. Trimming removed 5 bases from V and 4 bases from J, with 11 bases in between. CDR1 and CDR2 from the germline V gene are MDHEN and SYDVKM. The CDR3 consists of 13 residues. In DNA, the CDR3 is TGTGCCAGCAGTCTCCGGACGGCCTATGGCTACACCTTC. This codes for CASSLRTAYGYTF.

Turning to this clonotype: A much larger clone is a single base away; this may be a read error. The chain links TRBV12-3 or TRBV12-4 to TRBJ1-4, with 8 bases fitting TRBD1. The CDR3 is made up of 12 amino acids. Trimming removed 7 bases from V and 10 bases from J; junction bases left unmatched: 5. The CDR3 nucleotides are TGTGCCAGCACTCTCGGACAGGGAAAACTGTTTTTT. This sequence encodes CASTLGQGKLFF.

This sequence joins TRBV3-1 and TRBJ2-7; TRBD1 might be the D (5 bases). The CDR3 totals 14 residues. Germline values: CDR1 LGHDT, CDR2 YNNKEL (reference sequence). Trimming took off 3 bases at V and 3 bases at J, with 12 bases between the two ends. CDR3 in DNA: TGTGCCAGCAGCCAGTCAGGGAATTTCTACGAGCAGTACTTC. It is translated as CASSQSGNFYEQYF.

This clonotype was seen only a few times. As DNA, the CDR3 is TGCAGTGCTAGAGATAAAATAGGACAGGGGGTGGGTGAGCAGTTCTTC. This sequence encodes CSARDKIGQGVGEQFF. The rearrangement uses TRBV20-1 and TRBJ2-1; the match to TRBD1 covers 10 bases. This CDR3 has 16 amino acids. The V gene's germline CDR1 is DFQATT and CDR2 SNEGSKA (reference sequence). The V and J ends lost 0 bases and 9 bases, in that order; junction bases with no gene match: 11.

This clonotype was seen at least ten times. The chain employs TRBV6-2 or TRBV6-3 and TRBJ2-3; 8 positions agree with TRBD1. Per the germline V gene, CDR1 is MNHEY and CDR2 is SVGEGT. The V gene end was trimmed by 3 bases and the J gene end by 5 bases; junction bases not matched to a gene: 10. The CDR3 length is 16 residues. CDR3: CASSYKKDRVQDTQYF. The CDR3 coding sequence is TGTGCCAGCAGTTATAAGAAGGACAGGGTGCAAGATACGCAGTATTTT.

The rearrangement links TRBV6-2 or TRBV6-3 to TRBJ1-1; D not resolved. From germline, CDR1 is MNHEY and CDR2 SVGEGT. The CDR3 has 15 residues. Trimming shortened V by 0 bases and J by 3 bases, and 11 bases separated the two germline ends. Written as DNA, the CDR3 is TGTGCCAGCAGTTACTCGATCGTGTTCGACACTGAAGCTTTCTTT. It translates to CASSYSIVFDTEAFF.

The chain employs TRBV11-2 and TRBJ2-7; D is uncertain. The CDR3 is 15 residues long. Germline V lookup: CDR1 SGHAT, CDR2 FQNNGV. V lost 5 bases to trimming and J lost 7 bases, with 21 bases between them. In DNA form, the CDR3 reads TGTGCCAGCAGCCCAGCCCCGAGAATTTTCTGGGAGCAGTACTTC. Residues: CASSPAPRIFWEQYF. Full variable domain (missing parts from reference TRBV11-2 and TRBJ2-7): EAGVAQSPRYKIIEKRQSVAFWCNPISGHATLYWYQQILGQGPKLLIQFQNNGVVDDSQLPKDRFSAERLKGVDSTLKIQPAKLEDSAVYLCASSPAPRIFWEQYFGPGTRLTVT.

The chain combines TRBV20-1 with TRBJ2-5; D unclear. The CDR3 contains 14 residues. CDR1 is DFQATT, CDR2 SNEGSKA, per germline (reference sequence). Trimming left V 0 bases short and J 4 bases short, with 12 bases between. CDR3 sequence: CSARDRFSPETQYF. CDR3 coding DNA: TGCAGTGCTAGAGATCGGTTCTCGCCAGAGACCCAGTACTTC.

This clonotype was counted ten times or more. The CDR3 nucleotides are TGTGCCAGCAGCCAAGATAGTACAGGCAATCAGCCCCAGCATTTT. Its translation: CASSQDSTGNQPQHF. The chain has TRBV3-1 and TRBJ1-5, with no clear D. Germline assignment: CDR1 LGHDT and CDR2 YNNKEL (reference sequence). V shed 0 bases and J shed 2 bases, with 8 bases lying between them. The CDR3 sequence is 15 residues long. Together with reference TRBV3-1 and TRBJ1-5, the CDR3 gives the full variable domain: DTAVSQTPKYLVTQMGNDKSIKCEQNLGHDTMYWYKQDSKKFLKIMFSYNNKELIINETVPNRFSPKSPDKAHLNLHINSLELGDSAVYFCASSQDSTGNQPQHFGDGTRLSIL.

The gene calls are TRBV30 and TRBJ2-1; D ambiguous. The CDR3 has 14 amino acids. CDR1 is GTSNPN and CDR2 is SVGIG in the germline V gene (reference sequence). Trimming removed 0 bases at V and 4 bases at J, with 10 bases between. DNA of the CDR3: TGTGCCTGGAGTGTACCCCGCGATTACAATGAGCAGTTCTTC. Translating it yields CAWSVPRDYNEQFF.

This clonotype was seen at least ten times. This sequence joins TRBV6-1 and TRBJ2-7; D remains ambiguous. CDR3 length equals 11 residues. V lost 5 bases to trimming and J lost 7 bases, with 9 bases between them. CDR1 and CDR2 (germline): MNHNS, SASEGT. CDR3 in DNA: TGTGCCAGCAGTCAGGTAGGGGAGCAGTACTTC. This translates into CASSQVGEQYF.

This clonotype was observed at least ten times. The rearrangement links TRBV28 to TRBJ1-1; D may be TRBD1 (6 bases). With 1 base removed from V and 0 bases from J, the gap between germline ends came to 15 bases. Germline V gene sequence: CDR1 MDHEN, CDR2 SYDVKM. The CDR3 covers 17 residues. CDR3 protein: CASSLLGHKTLNTEAFF. Written as DNA, the CDR3 is TGTGCCAGCAGTTTATTGGGACATAAGACTTTGAACACTGAAGCTTTCTTT.